The sequence of this TCR beta chain was determined in a study of T cells after yellow fever vaccination (dated by TCRdb to about 2019). With respect to the entire study: The SMART-Seq v4 Ultra Low Input RNA kit was used to prepare libraries from fractions with low cell numbers. Blood was collected at multiple timepoints before and after primary and secondary immunization, and bulk PBMC replicates and cell subsets were isolated. To follow T-cell clones before and after both primary and booster YFV17D yellow fever vaccination, bulk TCR alpha and beta repertoires underwent longitudinal sequencing. Two healthy male donors, one aged 18 to 30 and one aged 30 to 40 years, were included in the cohort. Points the paper makes about the study in general: After the booster, most clones that had expanded after primary vaccination were detected again (around 95% of CD4 and more than 80% of CD8), suggesting broad maintenance of memory. The secondary T-cell response was weaker than the primary response but faster, peaking on day 5 instead of day 15. Because the study included only a couple of donors, the extent to which the findings can be generalized is limited. Computational filtering was required because FACS-sorted repertoires could contain abundant contaminating clonotypes from the bulk population. A small share of clonotypes was detected in both CD4 and CD8 compartments, with the overlap likely arising from convergent recombination.

This clonotype was recorded a few times. Per-base qualities were not stored, and no clone one base away is much larger. What the treatment or condition label conveys for this sample: live attenuated yellow fever vaccine strain. A standard Ficoll-Paque protocol was used to isolate PBMCs from peripheral blood. With anti-CD3 and anti-CD8 staining plus a dextramer loaded with the yellow fever NS4B epitope peptide, the researchers sorted epitope-specific CD8 T cells. TriZol was used to extract RNA from bulk PBMCs, from CD4 and CD8 fractions, and from dextramer-positive and dextramer-negative fractions. TCR cDNA was made using 5'RACE template switching, a step that added a universal primer site and unique molecular identifiers. Priming of cDNA synthesis was performed from both the TCR alpha and TCR beta constant segments. Two PCR steps were used to amplify libraries, with sample barcodes and sequencing adapters being added in the second step. Sequencing of libraries was performed on Illumina HiSeq 2500 (2x100 bp) or NovaSeq (2x150 bp). Concerning the study's data processing: Demultiplexing of reads and collapsing into UMI consensus sequences were performed with MIGEC, and V(D)J alignment was carried out with MiXCR. Vaccine-responding clonotypes were defined with edgeR using replicate PBMC samples, requiring FDR below 0.01 and a log2 fold change above 5 up to day 15. Each bulk clonotype was labeled CD4 or CD8 based on which sequenced repertoire, CD4 or CD8, contained the clonotype at higher abundance. NS4B-specific clonotypes were defined as those at least 10-fold enriched in dextramer-positive over dextramer-negative fractions; CD4-biased clonotypes were excluded. In TCRdb, the public reads were trimmed at Q25 with fastp and aligned with MiXCR, with productive beta chains retained. Identical CDR3 protein sequences are pooled into one entry, listed with their most common genes and DNA. TCRdb, rather than the study authors, made the V and J calls. In all, the sample holds 96,000 or so distinct CDR3 sequences, and around 9.8% of those were seen once. The top ten clonotypes cover around a sixth of the sample.

The clonotype originates from a man aged 18 to 30 who received the YFV17D yellow fever vaccine. This material consisted of CD8+ T cells not binding an NS4B(214-222) dextramer, sorted from PBMCs, taken about 2 weeks after the first yellow fever vaccination. The intended sense of this specimen's cell subset or site label: NS4B epitope dextramer-negative CD8 T cells.

DNA sequence: TGTGCCAGCAGTTGGGGGACAGGGAACACCGGGGAGCTGTTTTTT. Its protein is CASSWGTGNTGELFF. Recombination joined TRBV6-5 with TRBJ2-2; 8 central bases correspond to TRBD1. Clipping removes 4 bases from V and 1 base from J, with 2 as the unmatched junction base count. CDR1 and CDR2, looked up from the germline V gene, are MNHEY and SVGAGI. The CDR3 contains 15 residues, cysteine and phenylalanine counted. Left in the record is the CDR3 DNA by itself, 45 bases read in frame from the first base.